This T cell receptor beta chain came from a study of circulating CD8 cells and anti-PD-1 response in melanoma. As for the study in general: Response groups: complete/partial responders versus stable/progressive non-responders.

The QIAseq Immune Repertoire TCR panel built the libraries from approximately 15 ng of total RNA. TCRdb passed the reads through MiXCR, listing each CDR3 protein once. The sample has about 2,000 distinct CDR3 sequences; 6% to 8% are singletons. Looked up from germline, CDR1 is SGDLS and CDR2 is YYNGEE. The CDR3 is 12 amino acids. The V end lost 2 bases, the J end lost 7 bases, and 7 bases lay between the germline ends. In this sample, this clonotype is large. Live CD3+CD8+TCRalphabeta+ cells were sorted into four subsets by PD-1 and/or TIGIT. The sequence was obtained from a human donor with melanoma. The sequencing used CD8+ T cells from PBMCs, collected at baseline or after one month of anti-PD-1 therapy (not recorded which). The chain recombines TRBV9 with TRBJ2-1; D gene ambiguous. CDR3 nucleotide sequence: TGTGCCAGCAGCGTTGCTAGGAATGAGCAGTTCTTC. Its translation: CASSVARNEQFF.